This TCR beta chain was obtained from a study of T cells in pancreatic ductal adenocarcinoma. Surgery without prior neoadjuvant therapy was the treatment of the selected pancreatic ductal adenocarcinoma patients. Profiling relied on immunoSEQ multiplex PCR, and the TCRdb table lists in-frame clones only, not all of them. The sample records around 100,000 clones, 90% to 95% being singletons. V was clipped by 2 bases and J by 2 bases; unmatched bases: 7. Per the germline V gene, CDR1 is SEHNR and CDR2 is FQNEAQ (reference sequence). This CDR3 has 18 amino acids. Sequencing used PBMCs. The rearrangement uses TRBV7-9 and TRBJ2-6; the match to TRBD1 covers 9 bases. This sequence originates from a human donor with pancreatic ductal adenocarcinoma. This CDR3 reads CASSLNTGGLPGANVLTF. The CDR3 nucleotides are TGTGCCAGCAGCTTAAACACAGGGGGCCTACCTGGGGCCAACGTCCTGACTTTC.